The sequence of this T cell receptor (beta chain) was determined in a study of shared clonotypes between healthy human individuals. Clones were sequenced by immunoSEQ multiplex PCR, and TCRdb holds only the in-frame ones, with some missing. The sample records about a million clones, under 80% being singletons. J was trimmed by 1 base and V by 5 bases; bases with no gene match: 4. The germline CDR1 and CDR2 sequences are SGHRS and YFSETQ. CDR3 length: 14 residues. Of note for this clone: The sample contains more than one DNA sequence encoding this CDR3.

This sequence was found in a man younger than 30 in good health. The sample taken for sequencing was memory CD4+ T cells sorted from blood. Subset in this sample: CD45RA-negative fraction. V and J are TRBV5-1 and TRBJ1-1, with TRBD1 identical over 8 bases. The CDR3 sequence: CASSSTGGNTEAFF. The CDR3 nucleotides read TGCGCCAGCAGTTCTACAGGGGGGAACACTGAAGCTTTCTTT.